These T cell receptor beta chains were read from a single sample in a study of chemoradiotherapy in HPV16-positive cancers. The data were produced by immunoSEQ multiplex PCR, yet TCRdb's version contains in-frame clones alone and is incomplete. The sample lists about 25,000 clones; 94% were seen once. Sampling was carried out from a patient who underwent chemoradiotherapy. These receptors all stem from a human donor with HPV-associated anogenital cancer. Both conserved end residues are part of each CDR3. A D gene is named only where the DNA matches it firmly. Rows may omit the clone size; those that give it use once, few, many or a size class.

TRBD2	NA	TRBV10-3	TRBJ2-7	TGTGCCATCAGCCCCGGGACTAGCGGCATTTACGAGCAGTACTTC	CAISPGTSGIYEQYF
NA	NA	TRBV7-2	TRBJ1-6	TGTGCCAGCAGCTTAGTTCCGGGTGTGGGGTCACCCCTCCACTTT	CASSLVPGVGSPLHF
TRBD1	NA	TRBV28	TRBJ2-2	TGTGCCAGCAGTTTAGACAGGGTGGGCGGGGAGCTGTTTTTT	CASSLDRVGGELFF
TRBD1	NA	TRBV5-4	TRBJ2-5	TGTGCCAGCAGCGCTCCGGGACAGGGAAAAGAGACCCAGTACTTC	CASSAPGQGKETQYF
TRBD1	NA	TRBV19	TRBJ1-5	TGTGCCAGTAGTATGACAGGGGATTATCAGCCCCAGCATTTT	CASSMTGDYQPQHF
NA	once	TRBV28	TRBJ1-2	TGTGCCAGCAGTTTTGCAGGGGCCCAAAGAGGCTACACCTTC	CASSFAGAQRGYTF
TRBD1	once	TRBV27	TRBJ2-2	TGTGCCAGCAGTTTATTGAGGGACAGGAACACCGGGGAGCTGTTTTTT	CASSLLRDRNTGELFF
NA	few	TRBV10-2	TRBJ2-1	TGCGCCAGCAGTGAGTCCGGGGTGTCTTCCAATGAGCAGTTCTTC	CASSESGVSSNEQFF
NA	NA	TRBV9	TRBJ2-1	TGTGCCAGCAGCGCCCTTGCGGGACAGATTAATGAGCAGTTCTTC	CASSALAGQINEQFF
NA	NA	TRBV5-6	TRBJ1-1	TGTGCCAGCAGCTTGGGGGCAGGGTCCGGGGCTTTCTTT	CASSLGAGSGAFF
TRBD1	NA	TRBV28	TRBJ1-4	TGTGCCAGCAGTAACCTAAAGGGGGCGGGTGAAAAACTGTTTTTT	CASSNLKGAGEKLFF
TRBD1	NA	TRBV9	TRBJ2-1	TGTGCCAGCAGCCCAAGGGACAGAAGCTCCTACAATGAGCAGTTCTTC	CASSPRDRSSYNEQFF
NA	NA	TRBV5-1	TRBJ2-3	TGCGCCAGCAGCTTGGGTCAGGGCGCAGATACGCAGTATTTT	CASSLGQGADTQYF
TRBD1	NA	TRBV5-1	TRBJ1-2	TGCGCCAGCAGCCCCCAGGGAGGACAGGACGGGGGCTACACCTTC	CASSPQGGQDGGYTF
NA	NA	TRBV15	TRBJ1-2	TGTGCCACCAGCAGAGGGGGACATAGCGGTGGCTACACCTTC	CATSRGGHSGGYTF
NA	NA	TRBV5-1	TRBJ1-5	TGCGCCAGCAGCTTGGTATCAGGGGCCAATCAGCCCCAGCATTTT	CASSLVSGANQPQHF
TRBD1	NA	TRBV18	TRBJ1-5	TGTGCCAGCTCACCAGGGACAGGGGGACAGCCCCAGCATTTT	CASSPGTGGQPQHF
NA	NA	TRBV10-3	TRBJ2-7	TGTGCCGTCTCTGGGGGGCTAACCTACGAGCAGTACTTC	CAVSGGLTYEQYF
TRBD1	NA	TRBV28	TRBJ2-3	TGTGCCAGCAGTTTGATAGGACAGGGGGCCCAAGATACGCAGTATTTT	CASSLIGQGAQDTQYF
TRBD1	NA	TRBV5-8	TRBJ1-1	TGTGCCAGCAGCTCGAGGGGGCCTGGTGAAGCTTTCTTT	CASSSRGPGEAFF
TRBD2	NA	TRBV4-1	TRBJ2-7	TGCGCCAGCAGCCAGCAGACTAGCGGGGCCTACGAGCAGTACTTC	CASSQQTSGAYEQYF
NA	NA	TRBV9	TRBJ2-1	TGTGCCAGCAGCGTAACCCATATGGACAGAGACTACAATGAGCAGTTCTTC	CASSVTHMDRDYNEQFF
TRBD2	NA	TRBV28	TRBJ2-7	TGTGCCAGCAGACCGGGGAGGGCCAGCTCCTACGAGCAGTACTTC	CASRPGRASSYEQYF
NA	NA	TRBV7-6	TRBJ2-7	TGTGCCAGCAGCCCTCGGACTTCCTACGAGCAGTACTTC	CASSPRTSYEQYF
TRBD2	NA	TRBV28	TRBJ2-1	TGTGCCAGCAGTCCTACTAGCGAGACCTACAATGAGCAGTTCTTC	CASSPTSETYNEQFF
NA	NA	TRBV30	TRBJ1-2	TGTGCCTGGAGTGTGGGTGACATCAGTCCTGCTAACTATGGCTACACCTTC	CAWSVGDISPANYGYTF
NA	NA	TRBV5-4	TRBJ2-5	TGTGCCAGCAGCTCGCGGAGCGGTCAAGAGACCCAGTACTTC	CASSSRSGQETQYF
NA	NA	TRBV7-2	TRBJ1-1	TGTGCCAGCAGCTCCGGACAGCACACTGAAGCTTTCTTT	CASSSGQHTEAFF
NA	NA	TRBV5-4	TRBJ1-1	TGTGCCAGCAGTTCTCAGAGTGAAGCTTTCTTT	CASSSQSEAFF
NA	NA	TRBV10-3	TRBJ1-5	TGTGCCATCAGTGACACGCGTTCGGGGGTAGGTAATCAGCCCCAGCATTTT	CAISDTRSGVGNQPQHF
NA	NA	TRBV28	TRBJ2-7	TGTGCCAGCAGTTTGGTCGGCAGGTCAAGAATCTACGAGCAGTACTTC	CASSLVGRSRIYEQYF
TRBD1	NA	TRBV28	TRBJ1-1	TGTGCCAGCAGTTCGCGGGACAGGGGGCGAACTGAAGCTTTCTTT	CASSSRDRGRTEAFF
NA	NA	TRBV5-1	TRBJ2-2	TGCGCCAGCAGCTTGGCCGGTCGTCCCGGGGAGCTGTTTTTT	CASSLAGRPGELFF
TRBD1	NA	TRBV7-8	TRBJ2-7	TGTGCCAGCAGCTCAGGACAGGGGGCTATATACGAGCAGTACTTC	CASSSGQGAIYEQYF
TRBD1	NA	TRBV20-1	TRBJ1-1	TGCAGTGCCTCGACAGGGAATGAAGCTTTCTTT	CSASTGNEAFF
NA	NA	TRBV5-1	TRBJ1-1	TGCGCCAGCAGCTTGATCGACAGGAGGGGCCCTGAAGCTTTCTTT	CASSLIDRRGPEAFF
NA	NA	TRBV4-1	TRBJ1-2	TGCGCCAGCAGCCAAGGGTTCGGGACAAACGACTATGGCTACACCTTC	CASSQGFGTNDYGYTF
TRBD1	NA	TRBV7-9	TRBJ2-3	TGTGCCAGCAGCCGCGGACAGGGCCCAGATACGCAGTATTTT	CASSRGQGPDTQYF
NA	NA	TRBV6-6	TRBJ1-3	TGTGCCAGCAGCCCCACCGTCAGTGACAGAAACACCATATATTTT	CASSPTVSDRNTIYF
TRBD2	NA	TRBV2	TRBJ2-5	TGTGCCAGCAGTGTCCTAAGCGGGAGGGCCGTAGAGACCCAGTACTTC	CASSVLSGRAVETQYF
TRBD1	once	TRBV5-1	TRBJ1-2	TGCGCCAGCAGCTTGGTTGACAGGGTGGTGGGCTACACCTTC	CASSLVDRVVGYTF
NA	NA	TRBV7-6	TRBJ2-1	TGTGCCAGCAGCGCCAATCGGGGCAATGAGCAGTTCTTC	CASSANRGNEQFF
TRBD1	NA	TRBV9	TRBJ1-5	TGTGCCAGCAGCGTAGTGAGGGACAGGGGGCCCGATCAGCCCCAGCATTTT	CASSVVRDRGPDQPQHF
NA	NA	TRBV6-5	TRBJ2-3	TGTGCCAGCAGTTCTCACACCTCTAGCACAGATACGCAGTATTTT	CASSSHTSSTDTQYF
TRBD1	NA	TRBV7-8	TRBJ1-1	TGTGCCAGCAGCTTAGCGGGAGGACAGGGCTCTGTGAACACTGAAGCTTTCTTT	CASSLAGGQGSVNTEAFF
TRBD1	NA	TRBV11-2	TRBJ1-1	TGTGCCAGCAGACCTCTGGGACAGGGGTCCACTGAAGCTTTCTTT	CASRPLGQGSTEAFF
NA	once	TRBV28	TRBJ2-6	TGTGCCAGCAGCTATATAGGACAGCTCCCTGGGGCCAACGTCCTGACTTTC	CASSYIGQLPGANVLTF
NA	NA	TRBV18	TRBJ2-5	TGTGCCAGCTCACCTTCCGACTCCCGGAGGCCGTACTTC	CASSPSDSRRPYF
TRBD1	NA	TRBV27	TRBJ2-7	TGTGCCAGCAGTGTATACCACAGGGGTACCTACGAGCAGTACTTC	CASSVYHRGTYEQYF
NA	once	TRBV28	TRBJ2-3	TGTGCCAGCAGTCCTCGAGGTCCAGATACGCAGTATTTT	CASSPRGPDTQYF
TRBD1	NA	TRBV5-4	TRBJ1-3	TGTGCCAGCAGCCAGGGGACAGGGGGCTTTAACACCATATATTTT	CASSQGTGGFNTIYF
TRBD1	NA	TRBV30	TRBJ1-2	TGTGCCTGGAGCCTCTGGCAGGGGGCAAACTATGGCTACACCTTC	CAWSLWQGANYGYTF
NA	NA	TRBV28	TRBJ1-2	TGTGCCAGCAGTTTGACCTTTAACTATGGCTACACCTTC	CASSLTFNYGYTF
NA	NA	TRBV4-3	TRBJ1-5	TGCGCCAGCAGCCAAGACAGGGCAGGGCAGCCCCAGCATTTT	CASSQDRAGQPQHF